One and the same sample provided the 11 T cell receptor beta chains below, sequenced in a study of blood T cell repertoires in COVID-19. The table came from immunoSEQ multiplex PCR; TCRdb's copy has only in-frame clones and leaves some out. The data contain 40,000 to 50,000 clones, over 85% of them singletons. Sequenced: peripheral blood. These receptors were taken from a human donor in a cohort sampled during active COVID-19.

The chain combines TRBV15 with TRBJ1-1; 8 bases align to TRBD1. The CDR3 has 15 amino acids. Germline loops: CDR1 LNHNV, CDR2 YYDKDF (reference sequence). V gave up 1 base and J gave up 3 bases; unmatched junction bases: 4. The CDR3: CATSRADRVDTEAFF. The CDR3 region has the DNA TGTGCCACCAGCAGAGCGGACAGGGTGGACACTGAAGCTTTCTTT. The full variable domain, its missing parts supplied by reference TRBV15 and TRBJ1-1, is DAMVIQNPRYQVTQFGKPVTLSCSQTLNHNVMYWYQQKSSQAPKLLFHYYDKDFNNEADTPDNFQSRRPNTSFCFLDIRSPGLGDTAMYLCATSRADRVDTEAFFGQGTRLTVV.

The rearrangement uses TRBV9 and TRBJ1-1; D might be TRBD1 (5 bases). The V gene lost 3 bases and the J gene lost 7 bases, with 13 bases spanning the gap. The germline V gene has CDR1 SGDLS and CDR2 YYNGEE. The CDR3 extends over 13 amino acids. CDR3 sequence reads: CASSARAGGEAFF. DNA of the CDR3: TGTGCCAGCAGCGCCCGGGCGGGGGGTGAAGCTTTCTTT.

J is TRBJ1-1 and V is TRBV6-5; TRBD1 agrees at 9 bases. The CDR3 is 13 residues long. Unmatched junction bases numbered 6, after V lost 10 bases and J lost 3 bases. Looked up from germline, CDR1 is MNHEY and CDR2 is SVGAGI. Here the CDR3 reads CATSTGGHTEAFF. As DNA, the CDR3 is TGTGCCACCTCAACAGGGGGCCACACTGAAGCTTTCTTT.

The rearrangement links TRBV5-4 to TRBJ2-2; 9 bases are shared with TRBD1. CDR3 length: 17 residues. CDR1 SGHNT and CDR2 YYREEE come from the germline V gene (reference sequence). J was trimmed by 4 bases and V by 1 base; bases with no gene match: 8. The CDR3 is CASSLFGTGRGTGELFF. The CDR3 DNA reads as TGTGCCAGCAGCTTGTTCGGGACAGGGAGGGGCACCGGGGAGCTGTTTTTT. Full variable domain (rest looked up from reference TRBV5-4 and TRBJ2-2): ETGVTQSPTHLIKTRGQQVTLRCSSQSGHNTVSWYQQALGQGPQFIFQYYREEENGRGNFPPRFSGLQFPNYSSELNVNALELDDSALYLCASSLFGTGRGTGELFFGEGSRLTVL.

The DNA of the CDR3 is TGTGCCAGCAGCACCAGGACTAGCGGGAGCAACGAGCAGTACTTC. It encodes CASSTRTSGSNEQYF. This chain uses TRBV7-2 with TRBJ2-7, with 13 bases matching TRBD2. Germline V gene lookup returns CDR1 SGHTA and CDR2 FQGNSA. V trimming: 5 bases; J trimming: 5 bases; junction bases outside the gene matches: 6. The CDR3 consists of 15 residues.

The chain couples TRBV24-1 to TRBJ1-5; unclear D gene. Trimming took off 3 bases at V and 3 bases at J, with 11 bases between the two ends. Germline-derived CDR1 and CDR2 are KGHDR and SFDVKD. The CDR3 consists of 15 residues. The CDR3 nucleotides are TGTGCCACCAGTGATCCCGAGGCAGCCAATCAGCCCCAGCATTTT. It translates to CATSDPEAANQPQHF.

The chain employs TRBV19 and TRBJ2-7; D is possibly TRBD1 (6 bases). Trimming shortened V by 3 bases and J by 2 bases, and 11 bases separated the two germline ends. The CDR3 covers 14 residues. From germline, CDR1 is LNHDA and CDR2 SQIVND (reference sequence). CDR3 sequence reads: CASSMARQAYEQYF. CDR3 DNA sequence: TGTGCCAGTAGTATGGCCCGACAGGCCTACGAGCAGTACTTC.

This clone was seen once. The V call is TRBV5-1, the J call TRBJ2-6; D unclear. The V gene's germline CDR1 is SGHRS and CDR2 YFSETQ. The CDR3 is 18 amino acids. V gave up 4 bases and J gave up 0 bases, with 17 bases separating them. The chain's CDR3 is CASSRNQASSSGANVLTF. For the CDR3, the DNA is TGCGCCAGCAGCCGGAACCAGGCCTCAAGCTCTGGGGCCAACGTCCTGACTTTC.

This clone appeared once. The rearrangement links TRBV25-1 to TRBJ2-7; D remains unclear. The germline V gene encodes CDR1 MGHDK and CDR2 SYGVNS. V lost 11 bases to trimming and J lost 5 bases, with 31 bases between them. This CDR3 contains 17 residues. CDR3 nucleotides: TGTGCCCCCTCCCAAAAGGCTAGAGGCTCACTTCCCCACGAGCAGTACTTC. Protein sequence: CAPSQKARGSLPHEQYF.

The rearrangement uses TRBV6-5 and TRBJ1-5; D might be TRBD1 (5 bases). V was clipped by 6 bases and J by 0 bases, with 9 bases between them. The CDR3 has 14 residues. Germline V gives CDR1 MNHEY, CDR2 SVGAGI. The CDR3 loop reads CASSDRNSNQPQHF. For the CDR3, the DNA is TGTGCCAGCAGCGACAGAAATAGCAATCAGCCCCAGCATTTT.

V gene TRBV5-1 combines with J gene TRBJ1-1; possible D gene TRBD1, 6 bases. The CDR3 consists of 13 residues. Trimming took off 0 bases at V and 7 bases at J, with 10 bases between the two ends. The germline V gene has CDR1 SGHRS and CDR2 YFSETQ. In DNA, the CDR3 is TGCGCCAGCAGCTTGGGGACAGACAATGAAGCTTTCTTT. It yields the protein CASSLGTDNEAFF. The whole variable domain, filled in from reference TRBV5-1 and TRBJ1-1, reads KAGVTQTPRYLIKTRGQQVTLSCSPISGHRSVSWYQQTPGQGLQFLFEYFSETQRNKGNFPGRFSGRQFSNSRSEMNVSTLELGDSALYLCASSLGTDNEAFFGQGTRLTVV.